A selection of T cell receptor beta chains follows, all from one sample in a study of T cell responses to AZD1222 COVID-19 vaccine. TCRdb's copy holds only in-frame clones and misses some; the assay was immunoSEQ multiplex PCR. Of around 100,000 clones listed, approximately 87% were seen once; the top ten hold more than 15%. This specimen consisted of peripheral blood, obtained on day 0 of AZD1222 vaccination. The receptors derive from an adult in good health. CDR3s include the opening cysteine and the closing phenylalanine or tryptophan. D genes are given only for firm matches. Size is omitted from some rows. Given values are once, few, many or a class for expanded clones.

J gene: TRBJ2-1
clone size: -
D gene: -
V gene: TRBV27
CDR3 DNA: TGTGCCAGCAGGACTCGACAGGATGGGTACAATGAGCAGTTCTTC
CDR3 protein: CASRTRQDGYNEQFF

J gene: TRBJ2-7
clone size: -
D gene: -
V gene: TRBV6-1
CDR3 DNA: TGTGCCAGCAGTGAGGTTTTCCGGGGGACCTACGAGCAGTACTTC
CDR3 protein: CASSEVFRGTYEQYF

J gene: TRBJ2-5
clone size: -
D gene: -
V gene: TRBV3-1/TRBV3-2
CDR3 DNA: TGTGCCAGCAGCCAATCATGGGCGGAGGAGACCCAGTACTTC
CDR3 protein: CASSQSWAEETQYF

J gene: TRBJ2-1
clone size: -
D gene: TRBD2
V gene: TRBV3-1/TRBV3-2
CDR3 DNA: TGTGCCAGCAGCCTAACTAGCGGGGGGCTCAATGAGCAGTTCTTC
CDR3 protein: CASSLTSGGLNEQFF

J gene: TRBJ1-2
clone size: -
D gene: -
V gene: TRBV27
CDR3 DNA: TGTGCCAGCAGTAGGAGTGGCAGGGGTCACTATGGCTACACCTTC
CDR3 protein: CASSRSGRGHYGYTF

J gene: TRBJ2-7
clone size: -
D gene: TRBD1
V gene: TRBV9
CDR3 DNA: TGTGCCAGCAGCGTCGGGACAGGGTTATACGAGCAGTACTTC
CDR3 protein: CASSVGTGLYEQYF

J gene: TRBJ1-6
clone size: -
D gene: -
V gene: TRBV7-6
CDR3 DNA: TGTGCCAGCAGCTTATTGGACAGAAGCTTTAGCTCCTATAATTCACCCCTCCACTTT
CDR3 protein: CASSLLDRSFSSYNSPLHF

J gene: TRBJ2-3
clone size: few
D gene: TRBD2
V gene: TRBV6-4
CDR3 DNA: TGTGCCAGCAGTGACGGGACTAGCGGGACAGATACGCAGTATTTT
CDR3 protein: CASSDGTSGTDTQYF

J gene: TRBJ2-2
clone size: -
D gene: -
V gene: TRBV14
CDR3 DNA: TGTGCCAGCAGCCCCATAAACACCGGGGAGCTGTTTTTT
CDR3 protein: CASSPINTGELFF

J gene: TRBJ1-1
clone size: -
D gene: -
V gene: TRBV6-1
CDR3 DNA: TGTGCCAGCAGTGAAGCGGTGGCCTATACCAACACTGAAGCTTTCTTT
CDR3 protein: CASSEAVAYTNTEAFF

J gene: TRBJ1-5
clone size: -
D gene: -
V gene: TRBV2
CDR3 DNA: TGTGCCAGCAGTGATAGGGTAGGCCTAGGGAATCAGCCCCAGCATTTT
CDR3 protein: CASSDRVGLGNQPQHF

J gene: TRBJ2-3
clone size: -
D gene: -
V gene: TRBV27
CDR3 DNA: TGTGCCAGCAGTCCTCAAACTCCGGGCCGGACAAATACGCAGTATTTT
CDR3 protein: CASSPQTPGRTNTQYF

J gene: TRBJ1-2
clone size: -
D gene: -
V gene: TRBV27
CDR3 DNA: TGTGCCAGCAGTTTTGAGACAGACTATGGCTACACCTTC
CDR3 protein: CASSFETDYGYTF

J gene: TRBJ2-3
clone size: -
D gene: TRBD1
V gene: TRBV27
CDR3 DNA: TGTGCCAGCAGTCAACTCTTGCGGGACAGGGGCGGAGATACGCAGTATTTT
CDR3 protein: CASSQLLRDRGGDTQYF

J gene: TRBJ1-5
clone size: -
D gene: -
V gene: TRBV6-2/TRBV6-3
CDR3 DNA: TGTGCCAGCAGTTTCGCGCTTCAGCCCCAGCATTTT
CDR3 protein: CASSFALQPQHF

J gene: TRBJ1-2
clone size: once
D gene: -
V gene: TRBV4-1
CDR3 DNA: TGCGCCAGCAGCAACATAAGGGGCGACTATGGCTACACCTTC
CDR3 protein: CASSNIRGDYGYTF

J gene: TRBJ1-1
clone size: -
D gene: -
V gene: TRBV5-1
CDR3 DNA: TGCGCCAGCAGCTTTGCCTCAGTGAACACTGAAGCTTTCTTT
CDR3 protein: CASSFASVNTEAFF

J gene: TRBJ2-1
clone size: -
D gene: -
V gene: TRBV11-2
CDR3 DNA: TGTGCCAGCAGCTTATCCGGAGGAACTGAGCAGTTCTTC
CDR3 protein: CASSLSGGTEQFF

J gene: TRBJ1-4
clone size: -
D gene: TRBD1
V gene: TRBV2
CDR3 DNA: TGTGCCAGCAGAGCCGGGACAGGGGGGGAAAAACTGTTTTTT
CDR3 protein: CASRAGTGGEKLFF

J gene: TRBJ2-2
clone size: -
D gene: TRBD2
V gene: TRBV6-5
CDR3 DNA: TGTGCCAGCAAGGTGACGGCGGGAGAAACCGGGGAGCTGTTTTTT
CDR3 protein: CASKVTAGETGELFF

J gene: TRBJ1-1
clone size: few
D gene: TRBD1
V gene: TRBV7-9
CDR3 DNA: TGTGCCAGCAGCCCCCAGGGGGATACTGAAGCTTTCTTT
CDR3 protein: CASSPQGDTEAFF

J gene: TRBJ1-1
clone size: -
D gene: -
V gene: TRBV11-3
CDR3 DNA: TGTGCCAGCAGCCTGGATATGGGCGAAAAGACTGAAGCTTTCTTT
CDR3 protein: CASSLDMGEKTEAFF

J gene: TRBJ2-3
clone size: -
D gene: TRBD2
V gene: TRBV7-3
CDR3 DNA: TGTGCCAGCAGCTTAGATAGCGGGGGGACAGATACGCAGTATTTT
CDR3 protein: CASSLDSGGTDTQYF

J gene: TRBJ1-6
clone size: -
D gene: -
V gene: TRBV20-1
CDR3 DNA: TGCAGTGCTAGGTCGGGGCCCGGACTCCACTTT
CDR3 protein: CSARSGPGLHF

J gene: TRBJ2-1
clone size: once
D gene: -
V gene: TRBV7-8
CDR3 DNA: TGTGCCAGCAGCTTCGGCGTCGGCTCCTACAATGAGCAGTTCTTC
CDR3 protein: CASSFGVGSYNEQFF

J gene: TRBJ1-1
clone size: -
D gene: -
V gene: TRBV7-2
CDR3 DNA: TGTGCCAGCAGCTTTGCCGGCACTGAAGCTTTCTTT
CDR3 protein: CASSFAGTEAFF

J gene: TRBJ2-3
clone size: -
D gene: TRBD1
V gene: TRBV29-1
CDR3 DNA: TGCAGCGTTGAAGATCGGGACAGAGCGTATACGCAGTATTTT
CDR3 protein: CSVEDRDRAYTQYF

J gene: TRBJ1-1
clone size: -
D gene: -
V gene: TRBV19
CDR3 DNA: TGTGCCAGTAGTCCCGGTCCAGAGAACATGAACACTGAAGCTTTCTTT
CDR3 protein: CASSPGPENMNTEAFF

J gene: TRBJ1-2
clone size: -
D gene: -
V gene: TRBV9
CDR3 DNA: TGTGCCAGCAGTACCCTGGGTGAGGAGAGCATCTATGGCTACACCTTC
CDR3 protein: CASSTLGEESIYGYTF

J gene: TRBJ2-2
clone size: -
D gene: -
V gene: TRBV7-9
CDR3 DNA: TGTGCCAGCAGCCGACTGGACACCGGGGAGCTGTTTTTT
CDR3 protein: CASSRLDTGELFF

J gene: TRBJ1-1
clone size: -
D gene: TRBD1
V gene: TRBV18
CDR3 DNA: TGTGCCAGCTCAGATGGGACAGCGAACACTGAAGCTTTCTTT
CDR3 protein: CASSDGTANTEAFF

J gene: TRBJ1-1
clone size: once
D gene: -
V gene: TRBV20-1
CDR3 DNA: TGCAGTGCTAGCTTAGCGAGAGCTTTCTTT
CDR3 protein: CSASLARAFF

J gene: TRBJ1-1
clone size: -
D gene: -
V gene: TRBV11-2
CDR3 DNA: TGTGCCAGCAGCTTAGGCGAGGGCCTCTGGACTGAAGCTTTCTTT
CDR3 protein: CASSLGEGLWTEAFF

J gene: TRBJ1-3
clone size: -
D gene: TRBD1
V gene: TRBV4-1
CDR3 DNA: TGCGCCAGCAGCCAGGCTACAGGGGGAATTTCCTCTGGAAACACCATATATTTT
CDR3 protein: CASSQATGGISSGNTIYF

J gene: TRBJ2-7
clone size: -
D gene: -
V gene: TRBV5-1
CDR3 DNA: TGCGCCAGCAGGGGGGAACCCCTCGAGCAGTACTTC
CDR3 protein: CASRGEPLEQYF

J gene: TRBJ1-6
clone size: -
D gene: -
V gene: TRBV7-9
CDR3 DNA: TGTGCCAGCAGCTCACAAGGGAAGAATAATTCACCCCTCCACTTT
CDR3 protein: CASSSQGKNNSPLHF

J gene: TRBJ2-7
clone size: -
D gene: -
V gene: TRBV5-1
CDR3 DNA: TGCGCCAGCAAGGCTTTTACAGGGGACTTCTCCTACGAGCAGTACTTC
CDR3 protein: CASKAFTGDFSYEQYF

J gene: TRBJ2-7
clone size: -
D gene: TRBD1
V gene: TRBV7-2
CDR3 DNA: TGTGCCAGCAGCCTTCGGACAGGCGAGCAGTACTTC
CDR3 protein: CASSLRTGEQYF

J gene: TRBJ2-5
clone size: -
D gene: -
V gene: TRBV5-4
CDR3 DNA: TGTGCCAGCAGCTTGGTAGAAAGGGGGGAGACCCAGTACTTC
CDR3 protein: CASSLVERGETQYF

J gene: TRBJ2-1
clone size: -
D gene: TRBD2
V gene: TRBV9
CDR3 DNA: TGTGCCAGCAGCCTACCGGGACTAGCTGGGAATGAGCAGTTCTTC
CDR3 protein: CASSLPGLAGNEQFF

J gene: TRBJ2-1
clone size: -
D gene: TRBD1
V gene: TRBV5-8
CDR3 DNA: TGTGCCAGCAGCTTGCTGATAGGGACAGGGGCGAAAGGCAATGAGCAGTTCTTC
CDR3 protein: CASSLLIGTGAKGNEQFF

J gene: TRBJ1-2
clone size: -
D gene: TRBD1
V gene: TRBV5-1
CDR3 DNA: TGCGCCAGCAGCTTGGCCGGGACAGGTGTGATGAGCTACGCCTTC
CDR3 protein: CASSLAGTGVMSYAF

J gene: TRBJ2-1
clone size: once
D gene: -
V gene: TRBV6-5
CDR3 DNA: TGTGCCAGCAAACAGCCCTACAATGAGCAGTTCTTC
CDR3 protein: CASKQPYNEQFF